Each of the 13 T cell receptor beta chains below was sequenced from the same sample in a study of T cell repertoires in cytomegalovirus infection. TCRdb re-derived calls from the reads in MiXCR, one entry per CDR3 protein. The sample lists roughly 990,000 distinct CDR3 sequences, roughly 30% occurring once. No antigen has been assigned to these receptors. The sequences come from cultured CD8+ T cells from PBMCs, collected from culture after CMV antigen stimulation. The receptors here all came from a human donor in good health (CMV status not recorded). Some clones in this sample may be carry-over from other donors' samples.

The table lists this clonotype with many counts. This sequence joins TRBV6-1 and TRBJ2-5; the D gene is possibly TRBD1 (6 bases). The CDR3 spans 14 residues. The V end lost 7 bases, the J end lost 3 bases, and 15 bases lay between the germline ends. The germline V gene encodes CDR1 MNHNS and CDR2 SASEGT. The CDR3 loop is CASTRPGQKETQYF. The CDR3 nucleotides read TGTGCCAGCACCCGGCCGGGACAAAAAGAGACCCAGTACTTC.

V usage is TRBV19 and J usage is TRBJ1-4; D may be TRBD1 (5 bases). Deletions cut 7 bases from V and 6 bases from J, with 21 bases between. CDR3 length equals 16 residues. Germline assignment: CDR1 LNHDA and CDR2 SQIVND (reference sequence). CDR3 protein: CASIGRQQAGDEKLFF. CDR3 nucleotide sequence: TGTGCCAGTATCGGGCGACAGCAGGCCGGAGATGAAAAACTGTTTTTT.

The chain is built from TRBV12-3 or TRBV12-4 and TRBJ1-1; D is ambiguous. Trimming cost V 4 bases and J 5 bases, with 14 bases left between them. This CDR3 is built from 14 residues. Here the CDR3 DNA reads TGTGCCAGCAGTTATCTGGGCGCTTGGACTGAAGCTTTCTTT. It encodes CASSYLGAWTEAFF.

This clonotype was detected a few times. The chain uses TRBV7-8 and TRBJ1-4; no firm D call. With 0 bases removed from V and 1 base from J, the gap between germline ends came to 9 bases. The CDR3 covers 16 residues. Germline CDR1 SGHVS, CDR2 FQNEAQ. The CDR3 sequence: CASSLARGVTNEKLFF. DNA of the CDR3: TGTGCCAGCAGCTTAGCCCGGGGAGTAACTAATGAAAAACTGTTTTTT.

The rearrangement joins TRBV7-9 to TRBJ1-5, with a tentative D call TRBD1 (6 bases). V was pared by 5 bases and J by 3 bases, with 14 bases between. Germline V gene lookup returns CDR1 SEHNR and CDR2 FQNEAQ (reference sequence). The CDR3 runs 15 residues. The CDR3 reads CASSLSGQLNQPQHF. CDR3 sequence (DNA): TGTGCCAGCAGCCTCTCCGGACAGCTCAATCAGCCCCAGCATTTT.

The rearrangement uses TRBV12-3 or TRBV12-4 and TRBJ1-1; no definite D call. V lost 3 bases and J 6 bases, leaving 11 bases between the germline ends. The CDR3 totals 13 residues. The CDR3 DNA is TGTGCCAGCAGTTTCAATCATGGGGCTGAAGCTTTCTTT. This sequence encodes CASSFNHGAEAFF.

The table lists this clonotype with a few counts. V is TRBV27 and J is TRBJ1-2; D is perhaps TRBD1 (5 bases). There are 14 residues in the CDR3. Trimming took off 5 bases at V and 8 bases at J, with 18 bases between the two ends. In germline, CDR1 is MNHEY, CDR2 SMNVEV (reference sequence). The CDR3 DNA sequence: TGTGCCAGCAGTCAAACCTTGGGACCGTGGGGCTACACCTTC. Amino acid sequence: CASSQTLGPWGYTF.

J is TRBJ2-2 and V is TRBV7-6; D unclear. V was cut by 1 base and J by 3 bases, with 12 bases left in between. The CDR3 runs 16 residues. The germline gives CDR1 SGHVS, CDR2 FNYEAQ. This CDR3 reads CASSLGNGRDTGELFF. CDR3 nucleotides: TGTGCCAGCAGCTTAGGGAACGGGCGCGACACCGGGGAGCTGTTTTTT.

The chain combines TRBV7-3 with TRBJ1-2; D unclear. Trimming took 6 bases from V and 7 from J, leaving 18 bases between them. The CDR3 runs to 14 residues. The germline CDR1 and CDR2 sequences are SGHTA and FQGTGA. In DNA form, the CDR3 reads TGTGCCAGCAGATCTCCACGCCCTCCATTTGGCTACACCTTC. Translated: CASRSPRPPFGYTF.

This clonotype was counted between two and nine times. CDR3 in amino acids: CASSHPDGTYEQYF. The CDR3, as DNA: TGTGCCAGCAGCCACCCCGACGGAACCTACGAGCAGTACTTC. The rearrangement joins TRBV11-2 to TRBJ2-7; D ambiguous. In germline, CDR1 is SGHAT, CDR2 FQNNGV. The CDR3 spans 14 residues. Trimming stripped 5 bases from V and 2 bases from J, with 13 bases between.

This clonotype was seen many times. The rearrangement links TRBV4-1 to TRBJ2-3, with D possibly being TRBD2 (6 bases). The ends were cut back, 0 bases at V and 3 bases at J, with 13 bases in the middle. The CDR3 is made up of 16 amino acids. CDR1 is MGHRA and CDR2 is YSYEKL in the germline V gene. The CDR3 coding sequence is TGCGCCAGCAGCCAAGAAGGGCAGGGAGGTACAGATACGCAGTATTTT. This codes for CASSQEGQGGTDTQYF.

This clonotype was seen only a few times. The J gene is TRBJ2-3, the V gene TRBV4-2; 8 bases align to TRBD2. The length of the CDR3 is 17 residues. CDR1 is LGHNA, CDR2 YNFKEQ, per germline. V trimming: 3 bases; J trimming: 0 bases; junction bases outside the gene matches: 8. The CDR3 is CASSQTIGLASTDTQYF. Written as DNA, the CDR3 is TGTGCCAGCAGCCAGACAATTGGACTAGCTAGCACAGATACGCAGTATTTT.

The chain links TRBV25-1 to TRBJ1-6; the D is unclear. The CDR3 runs 15 residues. Trimming removed 1 base at V and 6 bases at J, with 10 bases between. From germline, CDR1 is MGHDK and CDR2 SYGVNS. This CDR3 is CASSESLSSNSPLHF. For the CDR3, the DNA is TGTGCCAGCAGTGAATCCCTGTCGTCTAATTCACCCCTCCACTTT.